A single sample is the source of the 20 T cell receptor beta chains below, sequenced in a study of blood T cell repertoires in COVID-19. Only in-frame clones appear in the TCRdb table, and some are missing; sequencing was by immunoSEQ multiplex PCR. The sample carries 150,000 to 200,000 clones, around 87% recorded once. What was sequenced was peripheral blood. The source of these receptors is a middle-aged man with active or convalescent COVID-19.

The chain links TRBV2 to TRBJ2-1; tentatively, D is TRBD1 (6 bases). This CDR3 has 12 amino acids. Between the trimmed V and J ends, which lost 5 bases and 7 bases, there was a span of 9 bases. Germline V CDR1 and CDR2: SNHLY, FYNNEI. In nucleotides, the CDR3 is TGTGCCAGCAGTAGCCAGGGGAATGAGCAGTTCTTC. Translating gives CASSSQGNEQFF.

This chain links TRBV5-6 with TRBJ2-1; 7 bases are a match to TRBD2. CDR1 and CDR2 (germline): SGHDT, YYEEEE. The CDR3 length is 14 residues. CDR3 DNA: TGTTGGGGACTATACAATGAGCAGTCCCTAAGGCAGTTCTTC. It yields the protein CWGLYNEQSLRQFF.

This clone was observed once. The gene calls are TRBV11-2 and TRBJ2-1, with D perhaps matching TRBD2 (5 bases). This CDR3 contains 16 residues. Germline CDR1 is SGHAT and CDR2 is FQNNGV. V shed 0 bases and J shed 8 bases, with 17 bases lying between them. In DNA form, the CDR3 reads TGTGCCAGCAGCTTAGATTGGTGGAGAGGGCGCGATGAGCAGTTCTTC. Translation gives CASSLDWWRGRDEQFF.

This chain joins TRBV7-8 and TRBJ1-6, with TRBD1 matching 8 bases. V lost 0 bases to trimming and J lost 8 bases; unmatched junction nucleotides: 3. In germline, CDR1 is SGHVS, CDR2 FQNEAQ. This CDR3 is built from 15 residues. Here the CDR3 reads CASSLATGGYSPLHF. DNA for the CDR3: TGTGCCAGCAGCTTAGCTACAGGGGGGTATTCACCCCTCCACTTT.

The chain is built from TRBV11-2 and TRBJ1-6, with D unresolved. Germline-derived CDR1 and CDR2 are SGHAT and FQNNGV. Trimming removed 7 bases from V and 4 bases from J, with 20 bases in between. This CDR3 has 17 residues. This CDR3 is CASTLGASLEYNSPLHF. In nucleotides, the CDR3 is TGTGCCAGCACCCTAGGAGCCTCACTCGAATATAATTCACCCCTCCACTTT.

The chain joins TRBV5-6 to TRBJ1-2; D is ambiguous. V dropped 4 bases and J dropped 2 bases, with 9 bases sitting between them. CDR3 size: 13 residues. CDR1 is SGHDT and CDR2 is YYEEEE in the germline V gene. CDR3: CASSGQYNYGYTF. The CDR3 region has the DNA TGTGCCAGCAGCGGCCAGTACAACTATGGCTACACCTTC.

As DNA, the CDR3 is TGTGCCAGCAGCCTACGGACAGCGCTCTCCTATAATTCACCCCTCCACTTT. It encodes CASSLRTALSYNSPLHF. The chain uses TRBV2 and TRBJ1-6; perhaps TRBD1 as D (6 bases). Germline assignment: CDR1 SNHLY and CDR2 FYNNEI. V lost 6 bases and J lost 0, with 15 bases in between. The CDR3 totals 17 residues.

The chain links TRBV5-6 to TRBJ1-1; D is perhaps TRBD1 (5 bases). The CDR3 has 15 residues. CDR1 is SGHDT and CDR2 is YYEEEE in the germline V gene. Trimming removed 6 bases from V and 4 bases from J, with 19 bases in between. CDR3 in amino acids: CASTSWGEVGTEAFF. CDR3 DNA sequence: TGTGCCAGCACCTCGTGGGGGGAGGTTGGCACTGAAGCTTTCTTT.

This chain connects TRBV4-1 to TRBJ2-7, with TRBD2 identical over 12 bases. This CDR3 contains 15 residues. Trimming at V came to 4 bases and at J to 2 bases, leaving 3 bases not matched to a gene. The germline V gene encodes CDR1 MGHRA and CDR2 YSYEKL. CDR3 nucleotides: TGCGCCAGCAGCCTCCGGACTAGCGGGGCCTACGAGCAGTACTTC. Its translation is CASSLRTSGAYEQYF.

The rearrangement joins TRBV6-5 to TRBJ2-7, with a possible D match to TRBD1 (5 bases). Trimming cost V 6 bases and J 3 bases, with 18 bases left between them. The germline V gene has CDR1 MNHEY and CDR2 SVGAGI. The CDR3 has 15 amino acids. CDR3 loop: CASSLRDRPLYEQYF. The CDR3 region has the DNA TGTGCCAGCAGCTTACGCGACAGACCCCTCTACGAGCAGTACTTC.

The chain recombines TRBV7-2 with TRBJ2-4; D is possibly TRBD2 (6 bases). The germline V and J ends were trimmed by 5 bases and 16 bases, with 21 bases remaining between them. This CDR3 comprises 13 residues. Per germline, CDR1 SGHTA and CDR2 FQGNSA. This CDR3 reads CASSPRGAAGPYF. The CDR3 DNA is TGTGCCAGCAGCCCTAGGGGTGCGGCGGGGCCCTACTTC.

V is TRBV9 and J is TRBJ1-1; 8 nucleotides align to TRBD1. The germline V gene encodes CDR1 SGDLS and CDR2 YYNGEE. The length of the CDR3 is 15 residues. The ends lost 2 bases at V and 0 bases at J; junction bases unmatched: 3. Here the CDR3 reads CASSVGTGVNTEAFF. DNA for the CDR3: TGTGCCAGCAGCGTCGGGACAGGAGTGAACACTGAAGCTTTCTTT.

This chain uses TRBV5-1 with TRBJ2-7; weak D call: TRBD2 (7 bases). The length of the CDR3 is 16 residues. CDR1 is SGHRS, CDR2 YFSETQ, per germline. The V gene lost 7 bases and the J gene lost 1 base, with 21 bases spanning the gap. CDR3 in DNA: TGCGCCAGCCAGCTAGTTACAGGGAGGGGGTCCTACGAGCAGTACTTC. Amino acids: CASQLVTGRGSYEQYF.

The rearrangement uses TRBV10-3 and TRBJ1-2, with 9 bases fitting TRBD1. After removal of 6 bases from V and 4 bases from J, the junction contained 3 bases not matched to a gene. The CDR3 runs 13 residues. The germline V gene encodes CDR1 ENHRY and CDR2 SYGVKD. CDR3 sequence reads: CAISEDRGYGYTF. The CDR3 nucleotides read TGTGCCATCAGCGAGGACAGGGGCTATGGCTACACCTTC.

The chain carries TRBV5-1 and TRBJ1-1; D possibly corresponds to TRBD1 (5 bases). Trimming pared 0 bases from V and 1 base from J, leaving 10 bases between. This CDR3 is 15 amino acids long. Germline V gene sequence: CDR1 SGHRS, CDR2 YFSETQ. This CDR3 reads CASSLGSGPNTEAFF. CDR3 DNA: TGCGCCAGCAGCTTGGGGTCAGGGCCGAACACTGAAGCTTTCTTT.

The chain couples TRBV18 to TRBJ1-1; D is ambiguous. The CDR3 spans 13 residues. CDR1 is KGHSH, CDR2 LQKENI, per germline. Trimming pared 2 bases from V and 5 bases from J, leaving 9 bases between. CDR3 sequence (DNA): TGTGCCAGCTCACCAGGAGAAGTGACTGAAGCTTTCTTT. It is translated as CASSPGEVTEAFF.

Details on this clone: At one boundary the junction diverges from the germline segment, which might be a read error. The genes are TRBV19 and TRBJ2-1, with D possibly being TRBD2 (6 bases). The CDR3 is 13 residues long. CDR1 is LNHDA, CDR2 SQIVND, per germline (reference sequence). The CDR3 sequence: CASLRDSDNEQFF. CDR3 DNA: TGTGCCAGCCTCCGGGACTCCGACAATGAGCAGTTCTTC.

V usage is TRBV6-6 and J usage is TRBJ1-1; D is undetermined. CDR1 and CDR2 from the germline V gene are MNHNY and SVGAGI (reference sequence). The CDR3 has 14 amino acids. Trimming pared 1 base from V and 8 bases from J, leaving 14 bases between. CDR3 sequence reads: CASSYYSETDEAFF. For the CDR3, the DNA is TGTGCCAGCAGTTACTATAGCGAAACGGACGAAGCTTTCTTT.

The chain joins TRBV7-2 to TRBJ1-6; D not certain. Germline V gene sequence: CDR1 SGHTA, CDR2 FQGNSA. Trimming removed 1 base from V and 10 bases from J, with 11 bases in between. This CDR3 is built from 14 residues. The CDR3 sequence is CASSLDPGNSPLHF. The DNA of the CDR3 is TGTGCCAGCAGCTTAGATCCAGGAAACTCACCCCTCCACTTT.

The chain uses TRBV5-4 and TRBJ2-5; 9 bases line up with TRBD2. This CDR3 has 14 amino acids. The J segment lost 3 bases and the V segment lost 0 bases, leaving 0 bases of the junction unmatched. CDR1 SGHNT and CDR2 YYREEE come from the germline V gene (reference sequence). CDR3 bases: TGTGCCAGCAGCTTGGTAGCGGGAGAAGAGACCCAGTACTTC. Protein: CASSLVAGEETQYF. The entire variable domain, with the rest obtained from reference TRBV5-4 and TRBJ2-5, is as follows: ETGVTQSPTHLIKTRGQQVTLRCSSQSGHNTVSWYQQALGQGPQFIFQYYREEENGRGNFPPRFSGLQFPNYSSELNVNALELDDSALYLCASSLVAGEETQYFGPGTRLLVL.